A single TCR beta chain is shown here with its context. The clone's antigen remains unknown. No base quality information exists; no much larger clone differs at one position. One collaborating source in Seattle enrolled patients while the patients were actively infected and followed the patients over time throughout the course of disease. Each collaborating institution followed its own protocols to collect whole blood in K2EDTA tubes. For TCRbeta analysis, collaborators shipped samples in one of three forms: frozen whole blood, isolated PBMCs, or DNA extracted from either of those sample types. The immunoSEQ Assay, a bias-controlled multiplex PCR, was used to amplify TCRbeta CDR3 regions from genomic DNA. The study's processing was this. The number of nucleated cells in each sample was estimated from the amplification of reference gene primers within the assay. To quantify the absolute abundance of each unique TCRbeta CDR3 rearrangement, sequence reads were collapsed and filtered. For each sample, productive Simpson clonality was calculated as the square root of Simpson's diversity index across productive rearrangements. TCRdb took over this immuneACCESS table, retaining in-frame rearrangements with V and J assigned. Such tables are incomplete; in checked studies, under half of the missing clones stem from an unresolved V gene, and the remainder is unexplained. The V and J calls and clone size were taken over from that table, and D and trimming were inferred from the DNA. The table for this sample lists some 200,000 clones; about 86% of them were counted only once. The ten biggest clones cover roughly an eighth of the sample.

This record belongs to a study of blood T cell repertoires in COVID-19 (dated by TCRdb to about 2020). In the study overall: The collaborator samples originated in the United States, Italy and Spain and spanned the acute and convalescent phases of COVID-19. The samples were drawn from the first 160 participants of the ongoing ImmuneRACE study and from 950 to 1,500 subjects provided by 6 global collaborators. Subjects who had been exposed to COVID-19, were actively infected with it, or had recovered from it provided the deeply sampled blood TCRbeta repertoires that made up the dataset. Where HLA class I and class II types were available, the types were taken from metadata supplied by the sample provider, not from assay-based typing. Nearly every sample came with metadata listing a de-identified subject ID, COVID-19 status, age in years and sex. The material from the prospective study consisted of cDNA or gDNA derived from T cells, B-cell-depleted T cells, or PBMCs. The repertoires were released in a freely available public database intended as a resource for research on the immune response to SARS-CoV-2. Findings and caveats that apply to the study as a whole: The amount of clinical and demographic metadata varied by source and participant and was provided uncurated.

Including cysteine and phenylalanine, the CDR3 has 15 amino acids. CDR3 DNA is the only sequence kept; it has 45 bases, read in frame from the first base. The germline V gene yields KGHSH for CDR1 and LQKENI for CDR2. Germline trimming: 2 bases from V, 4 bases from J; junction bases outside gene matches: 6. The chain is assembled from TRBV18 and TRBJ1-1; 8 bases in between match TRBD1. The specimen sequenced was peripheral blood. This receptor was obtained from a woman between 65 and 79 years old with COVID-19, enrolled during active disease. The CDR3 region has the sequence CASSPKAGGGTEAFF. The DNA is as follows: TGTGCCAGCTCACCAAAGGCAGGGGGCGGCACTGAAGCTTTCTTT.